These 29 T cell receptor beta chains came from one sample sequenced in a study of cytomegalovirus exposure and HLA in healthy donors. It was with 60 Vbeta and 13 Jbeta primers that the PCR ran. The repertoire was sequenced with immunoSEQ multiplex PCR; TCRdb's copy has only in-frame clones and lacks some. This listing includes about 130,000 clones. Source material: PBMCs. The receptors were gathered from a young man in good health and CMV-seronegative.

The chain carries TRBV6-5 and TRBJ2-7, with TRBD2 identical over 11 bases. The germline V gene has CDR1 MNHEY and CDR2 SVGAGI. There are 15 residues in the CDR3. Losses at the gene ends were 6 bases for V and 5 bases for J; bases not matched to a gene: 9. In nucleotides, the CDR3 is TGTGCCAGCAGGAAATTAGCGGGAGGGATCCACGAGCAGTACTTC. It specifies CASRKLAGGIHEQYF.

The chain combines TRBV7-2 with TRBJ2-3, with D tentatively TRBD1 (6 bases). The CDR3 is 15 amino acids. CDR1 is SGHTA, CDR2 FQGNSA, per germline. The V gene lost 4 bases and the J gene lost 0 bases, with 11 bases spanning the gap. The CDR3 sequence: CASSSRTASTDTQYF. Here the CDR3 DNA reads TGTGCCAGCAGCTCTCGGACAGCTAGCACAGATACGCAGTATTTT.

A remark on this clone: One junction end does not reproduce the germline sequence, and a read error may be involved. This chain uses TRBV6-5 with TRBJ1-1, with 11 bases aligning to TRBD1. Germline CDR1 reads MNHEY; CDR2 reads SVGAGI. The CDR3 consists of 16 residues. The CDR3 spells CASSSDRGQENTGAFF. The CDR3 region has the DNA TGTGCCAGCAGTTCGGACAGGGGGCAGGAGAACACTGGAGCTTTCTTT.

This rearrangement joins TRBV14 to TRBJ2-1, with 8 bases lining up with TRBD1. Germline CDR1 reads SGHDN; CDR2 reads FVKESK. Trimming cost V 4 bases and J 0 bases; bases outside gene matches: 2. The CDR3 runs 15 residues. The CDR3 nucleotides are TGTGCCAGCAGCCTCGACAGGGGCTCCTACAATGAGCAGTTCTTC. Amino acid sequence: CASSLDRGSYNEQFF. Combining the CDR3 with reference TRBV14 and TRBJ2-1 gives the whole variable domain EAGVTQFPSHSVIEKGQTVTLRCDPISGHDNLYWYRRVMGKEIKFLLHFVKESKQDESGMPNNRFLAERTGGTYSTLKVQPAELEDSGVYFCASSLDRGSYNEQFFGPGTRLTVL.

This rearrangement joins TRBV7-9 to TRBJ2-5; TRBD1 agrees at 7 bases. Trimming took 1 base from V and 7 from J; bases not matched to a gene: 6. The CDR3 runs 14 residues. Germline assignment: CDR1 SEHNR and CDR2 FQNEAQ (reference sequence). CDR3 bases: TGTGCCAGCAGCTTAGTAAGGGGGCTGGTGACCCAGTACTTC. This encodes CASSLVRGLVTQYF.

The rearrangement joins TRBV6-4 to TRBJ2-1; D call uncertain. There are 13 residues in the CDR3. The germline V and J ends were trimmed by 4 bases and 5 bases, with 9 bases remaining between them. Germline V gene sequence: CDR1 MRHNA, CDR2 SNTAGT. The CDR3 region has the DNA TGTGCCAGCAGTGGACACCCCGACAATGAGCAGTTCTTC. This gives the protein CASSGHPDNEQFF.

The chain joins TRBV5-1 to TRBJ1-2; tentatively, D is TRBD1 (6 bases). V lost 3 bases to trimming and J lost 7 bases, with 13 bases between them. The CDR3 runs to 13 residues. CDR1 is SGHRS and CDR2 is YFSETQ in the germline V gene. The CDR3 protein is CASSSYYRAGYTF. The CDR3 DNA follows: TGCGCCAGCAGCTCATATTACAGGGCTGGCTACACCTTC.

For the CDR3, the DNA is TGTGCCAGTAGTGTGGGGAGGGGCCGGGGTCAGCCCCAGCATTTT. This codes for CASSVGRGRGQPQHF. The chain uses TRBV19 and TRBJ1-5, with D tentatively TRBD1 (5 bases). The germline CDR1 and CDR2 sequences are LNHDA and SQIVND (reference sequence). V lost 5 bases and J lost 6, with 17 bases in between. The CDR3 sequence is 15 residues long.

This CDR3 reads CSVEEPGGNTEAFF. In DNA form, the CDR3 reads TGCAGCGTTGAAGAGCCAGGGGGGAACACTGAAGCTTTCTTT. This chain connects TRBV29-1 to TRBJ1-1; TRBD1 aligns across 7 bases. CDR3 length: 14 amino acids. V gave up 0 bases and J gave up 1 base; unmatched junction bases: 2. The germline CDR1 and CDR2 sequences are SQVTM and ANQGSEA.

The chain has TRBV29-1 and TRBJ2-1, with D possibly matching TRBD2 (6 bases). The CDR3 spans 14 residues. Germline CDR1 and CDR2: SQVTM and ANQGSEA. V lost 7 bases to trimming and J lost 1 base, with 14 bases between them. The CDR3 nucleotides read TGCAGCGATATCGGGGGTGTATCCTACAATGAGCAGTTCTTC. It yields the protein CSDIGGVSYNEQFF.

V gene TRBV7-3 combines with J gene TRBJ1-1; D remains unclear. V was clipped by 1 base and J by 3 bases, with 9 bases between them. The length of the CDR3 is 14 residues. Germline lookup yields CDR1 SGHTA and CDR2 FQGTGA. CDR3 residues: CASSLNAGDTEAFF. CDR3 coding DNA: TGTGCCAGCAGCTTAAATGCGGGAGACACTGAAGCTTTCTTT.

The V gene is TRBV2, the J gene TRBJ1-6; D perhaps matches TRBD1 (6 bases). Germline V gene lookup returns CDR1 SNHLY and CDR2 FYNNEI. V was clipped by 7 bases and J by 11 bases, with 21 bases between them. The CDR3 runs to 15 residues. CDR3 region: CASNAGANSFAPLHF. CDR3 in DNA: TGTGCCAGCAATGCAGGGGCGAACTCTTTCGCACCCCTCCACTTT. The whole variable domain, remainder taken from reference TRBV2 and TRBJ1-6, is EPEVTQTPSHQVTQMGQEVILRCVPISNHLYFYWYRQILGQKVEFLVSFYNNEISEKSEIFDDQFSVERPDGSNFTLKIRSTKLEDSAMYFCASNAGANSFAPLHFGNGTRLTVT.

This sequence joins TRBV28 and TRBJ1-5, with D unresolved. The CDR3 totals 15 residues. V lost 2 bases, J lost 0 bases, and 8 bases lay in between. The V gene's germline CDR1 is MDHEN and CDR2 SYDVKM. CDR3 region: CASSLEPGSNQPQHF. Here the CDR3 DNA reads TGTGCCAGCAGTTTAGAGCCCGGTAGCAATCAGCCCCAGCATTTT.

The genes are TRBV5-4 and TRBJ2-5; a weak D match, TRBD2 (7 bases). Germline V CDR1 and CDR2: SGHNT, YYREEE (reference sequence). This CDR3 comprises 15 residues. Trimming stripped 0 bases from V and 5 bases from J, with 14 bases between. The CDR3: CASSLAGGRRETQYF. CDR3 sequence (DNA): TGTGCCAGCAGCTTGGCCGGGGGGCGCAGGGAGACCCAGTACTTC.

This chain joins TRBV5-1 and TRBJ1-5; 9 bases map to TRBD1. Germline CDR1 reads SGHRS; CDR2 reads YFSETQ. Trimming took 0 bases from V and 7 from J; bases not matched to a gene: 5. This CDR3 comprises 15 residues. Here the CDR3 reads CASSLGDREGQPQHF. The DNA of the CDR3 is TGCGCCAGCAGCTTGGGGGACAGGGAGGGCCAGCCCCAGCATTTT.

The gene calls are TRBV7-2 and TRBJ1-1, with D hard to call. Germline V gene sequence: CDR1 SGHTA, CDR2 FQGNSA. Trimming removed 0 bases from V and 5 bases from J, with 7 bases in between. The CDR3 length is 13 residues. This chain's CDR3 is CASSLAIETEAFF. The DNA of the CDR3 is TGTGCCAGCAGCTTAGCAATAGAGACTGAAGCTTTCTTT.

J is TRBJ1-4 and V is TRBV9; 7 bases map to TRBD1. CDR3 size: 16 residues. Germline V CDR1 and CDR2: SGDLS, YYNGEE. Germline trimming cut 4 bases from V and 7 bases from J; bases unmatched to any gene: 13. DNA for the CDR3: TGTGCCAGCAGCCTGCCCGCACAGGGGTTGGTTGAAAAACTGTTTTTT. Amino acid sequence: CASSLPAQGLVEKLFF. The whole variable domain, remainder taken from reference TRBV9 and TRBJ1-4, is DSGVTQTPKHLITATGQRVTLRCSPRSGDLSVYWYQQSLDQGLQFLIQYYNGEERAKGNILERFSAQQFPDLHSELNLSSLELGDSALYFCASSLPAQGLVEKLFFGSGTQLSVL.

The chain combines TRBV28 with TRBJ2-1, with 7 positions matching TRBD2. Germline V gives CDR1 MDHEN, CDR2 SYDVKM. The CDR3 runs 15 residues. After removal of 5 bases from V and 3 bases from J, the junction contained 7 bases not matched to a gene. CDR3 residues: CASSPLAVFYNEQFF. As DNA, the CDR3 is TGTGCCAGCAGTCCGCTAGCGGTGTTCTACAATGAGCAGTTCTTC.

This rearrangement joins TRBV7-9 to TRBJ1-4, with TRBD1 as a possible D gene (6 bases). Germline CDR1 and CDR2: SEHNR and FQNEAQ (reference sequence). The CDR3 consists of 15 residues. With 0 bases removed from V and 8 bases from J, the gap between germline ends came to 13 bases. The CDR3 loop is CASSLAPAGVEKLFF. DNA of the CDR3: TGTGCCAGCAGCTTAGCCCCGGCAGGGGTCGAAAAACTGTTTTTT.

The chain has TRBV28 and TRBJ1-4; 8 bases are shared with TRBD1. The V segment lost 2 bases and the J segment 8 bases; nucleotides outside the gene matches: 4. This CDR3 has 14 residues. Per germline, CDR1 MDHEN and CDR2 SYDVKM. The CDR3 DNA is TGTGCCAGCAGTTTACAGGGGGCTTGGGAAAAACTGTTTTTT. It codes for CASSLQGAWEKLFF. The full variable domain, its missing parts supplied by reference TRBV28 and TRBJ1-4, is DVKVTQSSRYLVKRTGEKVFLECVQDMDHENMFWYRQDPGLGLRLIYFSYDVKMKEKGDIPEGYSVSREKKERFSLILESASTNQTSMYLCASSLQGAWEKLFFGSGTQLSVL.

V is TRBV4-1 and J is TRBJ1-2; a weak D match, TRBD1 (5 bases). Germline V gene lookup returns CDR1 MGHRA and CDR2 YSYEKL. This CDR3 is built from 14 residues. The ends were cut back, 4 bases at V and 7 bases at J, with 16 bases in the middle. The CDR3 loop is CASSPLRGFSGYTF. DNA for the CDR3: TGCGCCAGCAGCCCCCTGCGGGGGTTCAGTGGCTACACCTTC.

The chain carries TRBV27 and TRBJ2-1; 10 nucleotides line up with TRBD2. The CDR3 has 14 residues. CDR1 MNHEY and CDR2 SMNVEV come from the germline V gene (reference sequence). The V gene end was trimmed by 6 bases and the J gene end by 7 bases; junction bases not matched to a gene: 6. The chain's CDR3 is CASRLAGALNEQFF. Here the CDR3 DNA reads TGTGCCAGCAGGCTAGCGGGAGCTCTGAATGAGCAGTTCTTC.

This rearrangement joins TRBV28 to TRBJ2-4, with D possibly matching TRBD2 (6 bases). The CDR3 sequence is 12 residues long. The germline V gene encodes CDR1 MDHEN and CDR2 SYDVKM. V was cut by 3 bases and J by 8 bases, with 8 bases left in between. The CDR3 loop is CASSLSGDIQYF. CDR3 DNA: TGTGCCAGCAGTTTGTCGGGGGACATTCAGTACTTC.

V usage is TRBV10-3 and J usage is TRBJ2-7, with 7 bases that match TRBD1. V shed 5 bases, J shed 0 bases, and the junction held 4 bases outside the gene matches. The CDR3 covers 14 residues. CDR1 and CDR2 from the germline V gene are ENHRY and SYGVKD. CDR3 DNA sequence: TGTGCCATCAGTCTGGGGGACAGCTCCTACGAGCAGTACTTC. Its translation is CAISLGDSSYEQYF.

The chain recombines TRBV5-4 with TRBJ1-1, with unresolved D. Germline V gene data show CDR1 as SGHNT and CDR2 as YYREEE (reference sequence). CDR3 size: 13 residues. The V end lost 4 bases, the J end lost 1 base, and 8 bases lay between the germline ends. Here the CDR3 DNA reads TGTGCCAGCAGCGGCCGGGGGAACACTGAAGCTTTCTTT. Its protein is CASSGRGNTEAFF.

The V call is TRBV4-1, the J call TRBJ1-2; perhaps TRBD1 as D (5 bases). The CDR3 contains 17 residues. Trimming took 1 base from V and 4 from J, leaving 19 bases between them. Germline V CDR1 and CDR2: MGHRA, YSYEKL. The DNA of the CDR3 is TGCGCCAGCAGCCAAGGGGGGAAAGGGACTTTGCCCTATGGCTACACCTTC. Residues: CASSQGGKGTLPYGYTF.

The chain has TRBV2 and TRBJ2-2, with 9 bases matching TRBD2. Germline-derived CDR1 and CDR2 are SNHLY and FYNNEI. J lost 4 bases, V lost 2 bases, and 2 bases had no gene match. The CDR3 spans 15 residues. CDR3 DNA sequence: TGTGCCAGCAGTGAAAGCGGGAGGAGCACCGGGGAGCTGTTTTTT. Translated: CASSESGRSTGELFF.

The chain is built from TRBV7-9 and TRBJ1-5; a possible D gene is TRBD1 (6 bases). The CDR3 extends over 15 amino acids. The V end was cut by 3 bases, the J end by 0 bases, with 9 bases between. CDR1 and CDR2 (germline): SEHNR, FQNEAQ (reference sequence). The CDR3 spells CASSFSDSSNQPQHF. CDR3 nucleotides: TGTGCCAGCAGCTTTTCGGACAGTAGCAATCAGCCCCAGCATTTT.

J is TRBJ2-2 and V is TRBV7-8; the D gene is possibly TRBD1 (5 bases). The CDR3 is 18 residues long. Per the germline V gene, CDR1 is SGHVS and CDR2 is FQNEAQ. V gave up 5 bases and J gave up 0 bases, with 19 bases separating them. The CDR3 reads CASSPDHIDSANTGELFF. The CDR3 bases are TGTGCCAGCAGCCCCGACCATATTGACAGCGCGAACACCGGGGAGCTGTTTTTT. Full variable domain (rest looked up from reference TRBV7-8 and TRBJ2-2): GAGVSQSPRYKVAKRGQDVALRCDPISGHVSLFWYQQALGQGPEFLTYFQNEAQLDKSGLPSDRFFAERPEGSVSTLKIQRTQQEDSAVYLCASSPDHIDSANTGELFFGEGSRLTVL.